A selection of T cell receptor beta chains follows, all from one sample in a study of cytomegalovirus exposure and HLA in healthy donors. Profiling relied on immunoSEQ multiplex PCR, and the TCRdb table lists in-frame clones only, not all of them. The table has 150,000 to 200,000 clones, more than 65% seen once. Material for sequencing was PBMCs. Receptor source: a man aged 35-49 years in good health and CMV-seropositive. Both conserved end residues are part of each CDR3. D genes are given only for firm matches. Where a row states a size, it is once, few, many or the class of an expanded clone; other rows omit it.

TRBD1	TRBV19	TRBJ1-1	-	TGTGCCAGTAGTCGCCTACCTAGGACAGGGATGAACACTGAAGCTTTCTTT	CASSRLPRTGMNTEAFF
TRBD1	TRBV6-1	TRBJ2-1	-	TGTGCCAGCAGTCCAACAGGGGCCTACAATGAGCAGTTCTTC	CASSPTGAYNEQFF
-	TRBV4-1	TRBJ1-4	few	TGCGCCAGCAGCCAAGATCAGGGGCTTTTCGGTGAAAAACTGTTTTTT	CASSQDQGLFGEKLFF
-	TRBV29-1	TRBJ2-7	-	TGCAGCGTTGAAAGCCCGCTCAGGGAGCAGTACTTC	CSVESPLREQYF
-	TRBV29-1	TRBJ2-3	once	TGCAGCGTTGTTAGGCTGGGGCAGTCGCAGTATTTT	CSVVRLGQSQYF
-	TRBV2	TRBJ2-1	-	TGTGCCACCAAAGGGAGCTCCTACAATGAGCAGTTCTTC	CATKGSSYNEQFF
-	TRBV5-1	TRBJ2-2	-	TGCGCCAGCAGCTTGGTGGGGCAGGGGAACACCGGGGAGCTGTTTTTT	CASSLVGQGNTGELFF
-	TRBV6-5	TRBJ2-7	-	TGTGCCAGCAGTTACGGCAGGGTGGATCAGTACTTC	CASSYGRVDQYF
-	TRBV7-3	TRBJ2-3	-	TGTGCCAGCACCGGAGGTGGGACAGATACGCAGTATTTT	CASTGGGTDTQYF
TRBD2	TRBV5-6	TRBJ2-7	few	TGTGCCAGCAGACTTTGGGCTAGCGGGAGGTTTGGCGAGCAGTACTTC	CASRLWASGRFGEQYF
TRBD1	TRBV6-5	TRBJ2-7	-	TGTGCCAGCAGACAGGGGGCAACCTACGAGCAGTACTTC	CASRQGATYEQYF
TRBD1	TRBV5-3	TRBJ1-4	-	TGTGCCAGGAGGTTCCCGACAGGGTTTAATGAAAAACTGTTTTTT	CARRFPTGFNEKLFF
-	TRBV29-1	TRBJ2-7	-	TGCAGCGTCGGCTGGAGCTCCTACGAGCAGTACTTC	CSVGWSSYEQYF
TRBD2	TRBV19	TRBJ2-1	once	TGTGCCACGACTAGCGGGAAGAATGAGCAGTTCTTC	CATTSGKNEQFF
TRBD1	TRBV13	TRBJ1-6	once	TGTGCCAGCAGCCGTACGCCCAAGGGACAGGGAGTCAGGTCACCCCTCCACTTT	CASSRTPKGQGVRSPLHF
-	TRBV13	TRBJ2-1	-	TGTGCCAGCAGCTCTCCGGCAGGGAACTCCTACAATGAGCAGTTCTTC	CASSSPAGNSYNEQFF
-	TRBV5-1	TRBJ2-5	few	TGCGCCAGCAGCGCCGAGGGACTCCGAGGGGCCCAGTACTTC	CASSAEGLRGAQYF
TRBD1	TRBV18	TRBJ1-1	-	TGTGCCAGCTCACCACCTATGACAGGGTTTATGAACACTGAGGCTTTCTTT	CASSPPMTGFMNTEAFF
TRBD2	TRBV6-5	TRBJ2-7	-	TGTGCCAGCAGAGTCGGGACTAGCGGGAGCTACGAGCAGTACTTC	CASRVGTSGSYEQYF
TRBD2	TRBV5-4	TRBJ2-7	few	TGTGCCAGCAGCTTGGCTTCTAGCGGGAGCTCCTACGAGCAGTACTTC	CASSLASSGSSYEQYF
-	TRBV4-1	TRBJ1-2	-	TGCGCCAGCAGCCAAGACTACACAGCTAACTATGGCTACACCTTC	CASSQDYTANYGYTF
TRBD1	TRBV9	TRBJ1-6	-	TGTGCCAGCAGCACAGGGGGTACCTATTCACCCCTCCACTTT	CASSTGGTYSPLHF
-	TRBV5-6	TRBJ1-2	-	TGTGCCAGCAGCCAAAGCGGGCACCCCTATGGCTACACCTTC	CASSQSGHPYGYTF
TRBD1	TRBV7-2	TRBJ1-1	-	TGTGCCAGCAGCTTTACAGGGGGCGCTGGCACTGAAGCTTTCTTT	CASSFTGGAGTEAFF
TRBD2	TRBV10-3	TRBJ2-3	-	TGTGCCATCAGTGATGGGAGGAGACTAGCGGATACGCAGTATTTT	CAISDGRRLADTQYF
TRBD1	TRBV18	TRBJ2-5	-	TGTGCCAGCTCACCATTTCAGGGGGTAGCGACCCAAGAGACCCAGTACTTC	CASSPFQGVATQETQYF
-	TRBV5-4	TRBJ2-4	-	TGTGCCAGCAGCTTACCCCAGGGAAACATTCAGTACTTC	CASSLPQGNIQYF
TRBD1	TRBV5-5	TRBJ2-7	-	TGTGCCAGCAGCCTATCCGGGACAGGGGGCTTCGAGCAGTACTTC	CASSLSGTGGFEQYF
-	TRBV5-1	TRBJ2-5	-	TGCGCCAGCAGCTCCGGACAGCCTCGGGAGACCCAGTACTTC	CASSSGQPRETQYF
TRBD1	TRBV4-3	TRBJ1-1	-	TGCGCCAGCAGCCAGATCGACAGGGCCACTGAAGCTTTCTTT	CASSQIDRATEAFF
-	TRBV30	TRBJ2-7	-	TGTGCCTGGAGTCTGTGGGGAGGCGAGCAGTACTTC	CAWSLWGGEQYF
TRBD1	TRBV14	TRBJ2-5	-	TGTGCCAGCAGCAGGGACAGTCAAGAGACCCAGTACTTC	CASSRDSQETQYF
-	TRBV9	TRBJ2-2	-	TGTGCCAGCAGCGCCGAGATGAACACCGGGGAGCTGTTTTTT	CASSAEMNTGELFF
TRBD1	TRBV4-1	TRBJ1-1	-	TGCGCCACCAAATTGGGCAGGGGGAACATGAACACTGAAGCTTTCTTT	CATKLGRGNMNTEAFF
-	TRBV5-4	TRBJ1-1	few	TGTGCCAGCAGCTGGGTGTGGGGGGGGAACACTGAAGCTTTCTTT	CASSWVWGGNTEAFF
-	TRBV2	TRBJ2-3	many	TGTGCCAGCAGCCACGGGGGGCCTCCCACAGATACGCAGTATTTT	CASSHGGPPTDTQYF
-	TRBV13	TRBJ1-4	-	TGTGCCAGCAGCTCGGGGCGGGGTAGGGCCGCCCGTGAGGAAAAACTGTTTTTT	CASSSGRGRAAREEKLFF
-	TRBV14	TRBJ1-2	-	TGTGCCAGCAGCCAAGAGGCGGCCCCAAATGGTGGCTACACCTTC	CASSQEAAPNGGYTF
TRBD2	TRBV27	TRBJ2-2	-	TGTGCCAGCAGTTTCAACCCGGGAGGATCCGGGGAGCTGTTTTTT	CASSFNPGGSGELFF
-	TRBV20-1	TRBJ1-1	-	TGCAGTGCTCGACCGGGAGGAGCTTTCTTT	CSARPGGAFF
TRBD1	TRBV4-3	TRBJ2-3	-	TGCGCCAGCAGCCAAGACACAGGGGAGACAGATACGCAGTATTTT	CASSQDTGETDTQYF
-	TRBV9	TRBJ1-2	-	TGTGCCAGCAGCGTAGTTCATAACTATGGCTACACCTTC	CASSVVHNYGYTF
-	TRBV10-3	TRBJ1-3	-	TGTGCCATCAGGTTCAACAGGGCCGACTCTGGAAACACCATATATTTT	CAIRFNRADSGNTIYF
-	TRBV7-3	TRBJ1-1	-	TGTGCCAGCAGCTTAGGACCCCGAGGGGGTCTAATGAACACTGAAGCTTTCTTT	CASSLGPRGGLMNTEAFF
TRBD2	TRBV4-1	TRBJ2-1	-	TGTGCCAGCAGCCAAGTGACTTGGCGGGAGGGCCATGAGCAGTTCTTC	CASSQVTWREGHEQFF
TRBD1	TRBV18	TRBJ2-1	few	TGTGCCAGCTCACCCGGACAGGGGGCCTACAATGAGCAGTTCTTC	CASSPGQGAYNEQFF
-	TRBV5-8	TRBJ1-4	-	TGTGCCAGCAGCTTGGCCACAGGGTTATTTACTAATGAAAAACTGTTTTTT	CASSLATGLFTNEKLFF
TRBD1	TRBV5-1	TRBJ2-7	-	TGCGCCAGCAGATACGACAGGGGCGGCTACGAGCAGTACTTC	CASRYDRGGYEQYF
TRBD2	TRBV11-1	TRBJ2-1	-	TGTGCCAGCAGCCTCCGGACTAGCCCCCCGCCAAATGAGCAGTTCTTC	CASSLRTSPPPNEQFF
-	TRBV15	TRBJ1-1	once	TGTGCCACCAGCAAACGGGACACTCACACTGAAGCTTTCTTT	CATSKRDTHTEAFF